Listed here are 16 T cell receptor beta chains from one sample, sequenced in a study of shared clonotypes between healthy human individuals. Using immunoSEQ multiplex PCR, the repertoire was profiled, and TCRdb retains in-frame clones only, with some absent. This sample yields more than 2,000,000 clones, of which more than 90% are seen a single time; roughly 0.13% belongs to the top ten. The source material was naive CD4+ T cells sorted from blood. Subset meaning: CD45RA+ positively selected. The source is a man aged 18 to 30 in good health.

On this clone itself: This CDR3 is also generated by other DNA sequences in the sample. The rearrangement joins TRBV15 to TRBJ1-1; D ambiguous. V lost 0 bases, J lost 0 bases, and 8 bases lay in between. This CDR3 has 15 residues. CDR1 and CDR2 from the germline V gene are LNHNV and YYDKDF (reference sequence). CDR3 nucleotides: TGTGCCACCAGCAGAGATCTTGGGATGAACACTGAAGCTTTCTTT. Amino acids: CATSRDLGMNTEAFF.

This CDR3 is CASSVGDGLGRSPLHF. The CDR3 DNA reads as TGTGCCAGCAGCGTGGGGGACGGTCTTGGGCGTTCACCCCTCCACTTT. The rearrangement uses TRBV9 and TRBJ1-6; D possibly corresponds to TRBD1 (5 bases). The length of the CDR3 is 16 residues. In germline, CDR1 is SGDLS, CDR2 YYNGEE. Deletions cut 2 bases from V and 9 bases from J, with 18 bases between. Combining the CDR3 with reference TRBV9 and TRBJ1-6 gives the whole variable domain DSGVTQTPKHLITATGQRVTLRCSPRSGDLSVYWYQQSLDQGLQFLIQYYNGEERAKGNILERFSAQQFPDLHSELNLSSLELGDSALYFCASSVGDGLGRSPLHFGNGTRLTVT.

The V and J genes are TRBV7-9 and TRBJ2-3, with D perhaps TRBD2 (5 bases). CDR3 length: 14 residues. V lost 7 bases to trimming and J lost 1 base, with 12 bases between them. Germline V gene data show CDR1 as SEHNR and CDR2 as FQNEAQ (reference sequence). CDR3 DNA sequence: TGTGCCAGCACCACAGAGAGGGGCACAGATACGCAGTATTTT. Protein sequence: CASTTERGTDTQYF.

The CDR3 here is CAWSTSGTYNEQFF. CDR3 nucleotide sequence: TGTGCCTGGAGTACTAGCGGGACCTACAATGAGCAGTTCTTC. The V and J genes are TRBV30 and TRBJ2-1; 10 nucleotides line up with TRBD2. V trimming: 2 bases; J trimming: 2 bases; junction bases outside the gene matches: 0. There are 14 residues in the CDR3. Germline V gene lookup returns CDR1 GTSNPN and CDR2 SVGIG (reference sequence).

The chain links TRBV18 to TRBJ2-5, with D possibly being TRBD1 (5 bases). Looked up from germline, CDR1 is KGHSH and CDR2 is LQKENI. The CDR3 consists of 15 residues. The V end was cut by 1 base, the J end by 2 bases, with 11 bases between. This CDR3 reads CASSPRRGEQETQYF. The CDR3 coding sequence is TGTGCCAGCTCACCACGAAGGGGCGAGCAAGAGACCCAGTACTTC.

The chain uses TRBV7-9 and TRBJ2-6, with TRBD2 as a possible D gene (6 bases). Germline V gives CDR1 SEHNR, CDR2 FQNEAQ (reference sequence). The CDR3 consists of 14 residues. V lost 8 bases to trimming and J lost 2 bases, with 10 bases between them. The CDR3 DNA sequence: TGTGCCAGCCGCGGGACGGCTGGGGCCAACGTCCTGACTTTC. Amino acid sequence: CASRGTAGANVLTF.

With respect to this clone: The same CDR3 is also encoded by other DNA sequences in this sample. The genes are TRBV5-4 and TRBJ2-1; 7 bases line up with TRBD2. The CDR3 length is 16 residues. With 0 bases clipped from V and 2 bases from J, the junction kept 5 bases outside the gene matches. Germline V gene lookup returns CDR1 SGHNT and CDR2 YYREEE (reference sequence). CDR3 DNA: TGTGCCAGCAGCTTGGGGGCTAGCGGTACCTACAATGAGCAGTTCTTC. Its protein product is CASSLGASGTYNEQFF. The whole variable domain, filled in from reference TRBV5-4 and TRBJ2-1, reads ETGVTQSPTHLIKTRGQQVTLRCSSQSGHNTVSWYQQALGQGPQFIFQYYREEENGRGNFPPRFSGLQFPNYSSELNVNALELDDSALYLCASSLGASGTYNEQFFGPGTRLTVL.

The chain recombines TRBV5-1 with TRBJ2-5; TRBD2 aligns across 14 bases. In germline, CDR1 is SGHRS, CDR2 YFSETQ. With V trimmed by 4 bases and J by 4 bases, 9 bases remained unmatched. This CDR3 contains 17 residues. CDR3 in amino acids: CASSPRLAGGIAETQYF. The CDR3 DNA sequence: TGCGCCAGCAGCCCGCGACTAGCGGGAGGGATAGCAGAGACCCAGTACTTC. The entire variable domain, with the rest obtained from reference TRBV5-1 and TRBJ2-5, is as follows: KAGVTQTPRYLIKTRGQQVTLSCSPISGHRSVSWYQQTPGQGLQFLFEYFSETQRNKGNFPGRFSGRQFSNSRSEMNVSTLELGDSALYLCASSPRLAGGIAETQYFGPGTRLLVL.

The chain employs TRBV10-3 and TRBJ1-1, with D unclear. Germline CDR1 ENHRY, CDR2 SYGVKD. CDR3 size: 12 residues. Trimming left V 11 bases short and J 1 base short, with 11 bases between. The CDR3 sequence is CAATEENTEAFF. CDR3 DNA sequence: TGTGCCGCCACAGAGGAGAACACTGAAGCTTTCTTT.

The CDR3 nucleotides read TGTGCCAGCAATCGTCGGTCCTACAATGAGCAGTTCTTC. This codes for CASNRRSYNEQFF. The chain has TRBV2 and TRBJ2-1; D not certain. The CDR3 has 13 amino acids. The V end lost 7 bases, the J end lost 1 base, and 8 bases lay between the germline ends. Germline V gene data show CDR1 as SNHLY and CDR2 as FYNNEI.

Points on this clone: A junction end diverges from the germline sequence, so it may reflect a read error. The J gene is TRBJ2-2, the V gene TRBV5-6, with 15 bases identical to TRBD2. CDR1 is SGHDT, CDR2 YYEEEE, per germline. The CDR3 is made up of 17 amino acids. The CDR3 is CVSSLGLAGGRTGELFF. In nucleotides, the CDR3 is TGTGTCAGCAGCTTGGGACTAGCGGGAGGAAGGACCGGGGAGCTGTTTTTT.

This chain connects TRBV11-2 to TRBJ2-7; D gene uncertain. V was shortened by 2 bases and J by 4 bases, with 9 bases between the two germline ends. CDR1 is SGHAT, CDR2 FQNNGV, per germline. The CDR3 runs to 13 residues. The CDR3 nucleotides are TGTGCCAGCAGCTTAATTTTAGGGTACGAGCAGTACTTC. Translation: CASSLILGYEQYF.

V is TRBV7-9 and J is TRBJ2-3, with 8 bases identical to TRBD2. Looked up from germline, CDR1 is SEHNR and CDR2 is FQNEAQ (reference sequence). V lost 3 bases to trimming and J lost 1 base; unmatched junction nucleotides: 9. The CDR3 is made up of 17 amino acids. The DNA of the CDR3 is TGTGCCAGCAGCTTCTCCCCCGGGGGGGCAGGCACAGATACGCAGTATTTT. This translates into CASSFSPGGAGTDTQYF.

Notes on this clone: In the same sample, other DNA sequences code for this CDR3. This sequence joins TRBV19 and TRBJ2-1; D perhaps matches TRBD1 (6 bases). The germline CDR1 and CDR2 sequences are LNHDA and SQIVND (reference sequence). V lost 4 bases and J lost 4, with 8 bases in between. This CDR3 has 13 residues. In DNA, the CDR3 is TGTGCCAGTAGTACCGGACAGTACAATGAGCAGTTCTTC. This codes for CASSTGQYNEQFF. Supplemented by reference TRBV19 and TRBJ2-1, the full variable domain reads DGGITQSPKYLFRKEGQNVTLSCEQNLNHDAMYWYRQDPGQGLRLIYYSQIVNDFQKGDIAEGYSVSREKKESFPLTVTSAQKNPTAFYLCASSTGQYNEQFFGPGTRLTVL.

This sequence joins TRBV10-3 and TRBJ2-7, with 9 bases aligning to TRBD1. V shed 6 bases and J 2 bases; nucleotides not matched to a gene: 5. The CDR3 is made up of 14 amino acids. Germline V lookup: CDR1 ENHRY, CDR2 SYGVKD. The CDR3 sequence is CAISATGGAYEQYF. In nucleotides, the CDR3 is TGTGCCATCAGCGCGACAGGGGGAGCCTACGAGCAGTACTTC.

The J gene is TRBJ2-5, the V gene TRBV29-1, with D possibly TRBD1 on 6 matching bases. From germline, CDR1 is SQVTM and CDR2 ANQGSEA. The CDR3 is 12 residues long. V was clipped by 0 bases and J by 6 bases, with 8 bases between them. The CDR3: CSVEEGGKTQYF. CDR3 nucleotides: TGCAGCGTTGAAGAAGGGGGTAAGACCCAGTACTTC.